This TCR beta chain was observed in a study of early T cells in non-severe SARS-CoV-2 infection. In germline, CDR1 is MNHEY, CDR2 SMNVEV (reference sequence). V lost 5 bases and J 7 bases, leaving 18 bases between the germline ends. The CDR3 is made up of 14 amino acids. TCRdb processed the 5' RACE reads anew with MiXCR; each CDR3 protein has one entry. The sample has under 70,000 distinct CDR3 sequences, roughly 5.7% seen once. In its sample, this clonotype was seen a few times. This receptor was identified in an adult who was a healthcare worker with PCR-confirmed SARS-CoV-2 infection or an uninfected control (not recorded which). Sequenced here: whole blood, sampled at baseline. This chain links TRBV27 with TRBJ2-7; TRBD2 might be the D (7 bases). This CDR3 is CASSPRGRENEQYF. In DNA, the CDR3 is TGTGCCAGCAGTCCCCGGGGGCGGGAGAATGAGCAGTACTTC.